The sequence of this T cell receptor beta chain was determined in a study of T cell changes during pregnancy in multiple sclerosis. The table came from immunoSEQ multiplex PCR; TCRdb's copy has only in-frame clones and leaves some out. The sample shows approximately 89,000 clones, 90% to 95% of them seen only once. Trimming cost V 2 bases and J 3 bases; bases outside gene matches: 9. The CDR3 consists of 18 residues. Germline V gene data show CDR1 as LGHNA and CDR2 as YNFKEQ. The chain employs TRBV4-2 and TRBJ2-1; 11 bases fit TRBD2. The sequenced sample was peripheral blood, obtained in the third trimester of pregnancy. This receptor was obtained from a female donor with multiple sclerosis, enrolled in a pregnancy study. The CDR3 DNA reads TGTGCCAGCAGCCAATCTATCGCCGGGACTAGCGGCTACAATGAGCAGTTCTTC. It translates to CASSQSIAGTSGYNEQFF.